This T cell receptor beta chain was recorded in a study of T cell clonotyping in hematopoietic cell transplantation. Broader study findings: CD4 and CD8 repertoire contributions could not be separated without sorting. Higher Inverse Simpson Index values in graft donor and pretransplant recipient predicted broader posttransplant TCR diversity. Pathologically expanded recipient clonotypes increased progressively from day 30 to day 180 as diversity fell. At the given depth, recipient repertoires were over 95% de novo clonotypes.

Here immunoSEQ multiplex PCR was the method, and the copy in TCRdb shows in-frame clones only, minus some. Among 13,000 to 15,000 clones listed, around 97% were seen once. Trimming removed 4 bases at V and 5 bases at J, with 16 bases between. The CDR3 length is 14 residues. The V gene's germline CDR1 is SGHRS and CDR2 YFSETQ. Points on this clone: Antigen unknown.

The rearrangement uses TRBV5-1 and TRBJ2-7; D might be TRBD2 (6 bases). This clonotype originated in a female patient aged 45-65 years who had an allogeneic stem cell transplant from an unrelated donor, so T cells may come from the graft donor. Some clones in this sample may be carry-over from other donors' samples. Specimen: peripheral blood mononuclear cells, collected 30 days after allogeneic stem cell transplant. CDR3 nucleotide sequence: TGCGCCAGCAGCCGCATGCGGGGAGGAGACGAGCAGTACTTC. The encoded protein is CASSRMRGGDEQYF.